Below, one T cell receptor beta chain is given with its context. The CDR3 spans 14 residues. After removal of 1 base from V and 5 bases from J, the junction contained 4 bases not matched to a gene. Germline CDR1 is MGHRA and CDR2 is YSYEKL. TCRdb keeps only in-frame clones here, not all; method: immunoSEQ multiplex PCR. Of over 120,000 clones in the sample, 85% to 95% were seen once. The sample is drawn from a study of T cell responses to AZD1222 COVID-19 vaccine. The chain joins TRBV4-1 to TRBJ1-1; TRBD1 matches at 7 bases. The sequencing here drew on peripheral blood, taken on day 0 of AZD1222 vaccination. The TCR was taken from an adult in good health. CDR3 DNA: TGCGCCAGCAGCCAAGGACAGGGTGGTACTGAAGCTTTCTTT. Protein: CASSQGQGGTEAFF.